The rows below give T cell receptor beta chains drawn from one sample of a study of CD8+ T cells in alopecia areata. The method was immunoSEQ multiplex PCR; TCRdb's version includes in-frame clones alone and lacks a portion of them. Of under 300,000 clones in the sample, 50% to 75% were seen once. The sample here was CD4+ T cells sorted from blood, taken at week 52, from a patient treated with tofacitinib. The source is a human donor with alopecia areata. Both conserved end residues are part of each CDR3. A D gene is named only where the DNA matches it firmly. Clone size is stated in some rows and not others, as once, few, many or a class when expanded.

>TRBJ1-5|14|.|.|TRBV30
CAWSEQGLWQPQHF
TGTGCCTGGAGCGAACAGGGACTATGGCAGCCCCAGCATTTT
>TRBJ2-5|14|.|.|TRBV25-1
CASSGGGAGETQYF
TGTGCCAGCAGTGGAGGAGGGGCGGGTGAGACCCAGTACTTC
>TRBJ1-5|13|.|.|TRBV2
CASMRQGGQPQHF
TGTGCCAGCATGCGGCAGGGCGGACAGCCCCAGCATTTT
>TRBJ2-1|17|once|.|TRBV7-9
CASSLVSGGQTYNEQFF
TGTGCCAGCAGCTTAGTTTCCGGCGGGCAAACCTACAATGAGCAGTTCTTC
>TRBJ2-3|9|few|.|TRBV30
CAWGPGQYF
TGTGCCTGGGGACCGGGACAGTATTTT
>TRBJ2-5|12|.|.|TRBV14
CASSQVLETQYF
TGTGCCAGCAGCCAAGTCCTGGAGACCCAGTACTTC
>TRBJ1-2|13|.|.|TRBV10-3
CASSLDGEYGYTF
TGTGCCAGCAGCCTCGACGGCGAATATGGCTACACCTTC
>TRBJ1-6|17|.|.|TRBV7-2
CASTGRYPGDYNSPLHF
TGTGCCAGCACCGGACGATACCCCGGCGACTATAATTCACCCCTCCACTTT
>TRBJ2-7|14|.|.|TRBV30
CAWRGNPQSYEQYF
TGTGCCTGGAGGGGTAACCCGCAATCCTACGAGCAGTACTTC
>TRBJ1-2|15|few|.|TRBV7-9
CASSTESRANYGYTF
TGTGCCAGCAGCACCGAGTCCCGGGCTAACTATGGCTACACCTTC
>TRBJ1-5|14|.|.|TRBV30
CAWSVGFSNQPQHF
TGTGCCTGGAGTGTAGGGTTTAGCAATCAGCCCCAGCATTTT
>TRBJ2-7|12|few|.|TRBV7-2
CASSPTSYEQYF
TGTGCCAGCAGCCCAACCTCCTACGAGCAGTACTTC
>TRBJ1-1|14|.|TRBD1|TRBV4-1
CASSAPGQGLGAFF
TGCGCCAGCAGCGCACCAGGACAGGGCCTGGGAGCTTTCTTT
>TRBJ2-3|15|.|TRBD1|TRBV2
CASRRRTGSTDTQYF
TGTGCCAGCAGACGTCGGACAGGGAGCACAGATACGCAGTATTTT
>TRBJ1-2|14|.|.|TRBV18
CASSPRAVNYGYTF
TGTGCCAGCTCACCACGGGCGGTCAACTATGGCTACACCTTC
>TRBJ1-5|14|once|.|TRBV19
CASSLPRSNQPQHF
TGTGCCAGTAGTCTCCCCCGCAGCAATCAGCCCCAGCATTTT
>TRBJ2-3|15|.|TRBD2|TRBV6-6
CASSDRGGKTDTQYF
TGTGCCAGCAGTGACCGCGGGGGGAAGACAGATACGCAGTATTTT
>TRBJ2-7|13|.|.|TRBV6-5
CASSAAPTYEQYF
TGTGCCAGCAGCGCGGCACCAACCTACGAGCAGTACTTC
>TRBJ1-4|12|once|.|TRBV30
CAFRRTNEKLFF
TGTGCCTTCCGCCGTACTAATGAAAAACTGTTTTTT
>TRBJ1-4|17|few|.|TRBV18
CASSPGDSGGGSSKLFF
TGTGCCAGCTCACCCGGAGACAGCGGAGGTGGCAGCTCAAAACTGTTTTTT
>TRBJ2-4|15|.|TRBD1|TRBV5-1
CASSLWDSQVGIQYF
TGCGCCAGCAGCCTCTGGGACAGCCAAGTAGGCATTCAGTACTTC
>TRBJ2-7|16|.|.|TRBV4-2
CASSPRGHVPSYEQYF
TGTGCCAGCAGCCCTCGGGGGCACGTCCCCTCCTACGAGCAGTACTTC
>TRBJ1-2|13|.|TRBD1|TRBV5-6
CASSSQGVSGYTF
TGTGCCAGCAGCTCACAGGGGGTTAGTGGCTACACCTTC
>TRBJ1-2|14|.|.|TRBV29-1
CSVEDFGSWYGYTF
TGCAGCGTTGAAGATTTCGGGTCGTGGTATGGCTACACCTTC
>TRBJ2-7|14|.|.|TRBV5-1
CASSLEGSTYEQYF
TGCGCCAGCAGCTTGGAGGGGTCCACCTACGAGCAGTACTTC
>TRBJ1-3|15|many|TRBD1|TRBV5-6
CASSLGRGLGNTIYF
TGTGCCAGCAGCTTGGGCAGGGGGCTGGGAAACACCATATATTTT
>TRBJ1-6|12|.|.|TRBV27
CASSQGSSPLHF
TGTGCCAGCAGCCAGGGGAGCTCACCCCTCCACTTT
>TRBJ2-5|15|few|.|TRBV7-9
CASSLAGNGRGTQYF
TGTGCCAGCAGCTTAGCGGGTAACGGCCGCGGGACCCAGTACTTC
>TRBJ2-2|12|few|.|TRBV18
CASSSSTGELFF
TGTGCCAGCTCATCTAGCACCGGGGAGCTGTTTTTT
>TRBJ2-6|13|.|.|TRBV6-1
CASTLGPFNVLTF
TGTGCCAGCACCCTGGGGCCCTTCAACGTCCTGACTTTC
>TRBJ2-6|14|.|TRBD1|TRBV29-1
CSAGQGPGANVLTF
TGCAGCGCCGGACAGGGGCCGGGGGCCAACGTCCTGACTTTC
>TRBJ2-1|14|few|.|TRBV29-1
CSVGPSTGYNEQFF
TGCAGCGTTGGCCCCTCCACAGGGTACAATGAGCAGTTCTTC